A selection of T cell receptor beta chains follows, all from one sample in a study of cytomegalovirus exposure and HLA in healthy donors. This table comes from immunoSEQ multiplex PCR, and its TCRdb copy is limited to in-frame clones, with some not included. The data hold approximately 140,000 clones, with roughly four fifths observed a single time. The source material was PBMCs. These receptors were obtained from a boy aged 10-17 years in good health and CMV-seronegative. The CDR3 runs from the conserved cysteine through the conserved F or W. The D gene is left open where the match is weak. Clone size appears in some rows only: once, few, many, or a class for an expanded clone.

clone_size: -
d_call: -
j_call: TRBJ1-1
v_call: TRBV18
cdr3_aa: CASSLPQGPEAFF
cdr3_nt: TGTGCCAGCTCACTACCACAGGGTCCTGAAGCTTTCTTT

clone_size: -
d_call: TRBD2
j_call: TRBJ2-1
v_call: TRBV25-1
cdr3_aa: CASSDFSGRGNEQFF
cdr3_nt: TGTGCCAGCAGTGATTTTAGCGGGAGAGGGAATGAGCAGTTCTTC

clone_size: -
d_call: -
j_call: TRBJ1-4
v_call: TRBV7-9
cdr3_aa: CASSPDTSTNEKLFF
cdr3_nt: TGTGCCAGCAGTCCTGACACTTCAACTAATGAAAAACTGTTTTTT

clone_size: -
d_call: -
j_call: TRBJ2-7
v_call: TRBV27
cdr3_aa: CASSPGLGVYGQYF
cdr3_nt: TGTGCCAGCAGCCCGGGACTCGGGGTTTATGGGCAGTACTTC

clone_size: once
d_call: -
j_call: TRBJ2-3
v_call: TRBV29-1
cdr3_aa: CSVEDVDTQYF
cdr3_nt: TGCAGCGTTGAAGACGTAGATACGCAGTATTTT

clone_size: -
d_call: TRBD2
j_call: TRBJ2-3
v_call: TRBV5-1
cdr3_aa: CASSAGLAGGPILQYF
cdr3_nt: TGCGCCAGCAGCGCGGGCCTAGCGGGAGGGCCGATTTTGCAGTATTTT

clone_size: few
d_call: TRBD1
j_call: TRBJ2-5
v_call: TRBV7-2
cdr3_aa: CASSPDRGETQYF
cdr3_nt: TGTGCCAGCAGCCCGGACAGGGGGGAGACCCAGTACTTC

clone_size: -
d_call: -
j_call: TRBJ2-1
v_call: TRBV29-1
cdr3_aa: CSVFIQGSYNEQFF
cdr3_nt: TGCAGCGTTTTCATCCAGGGATCCTACAATGAGCAGTTCTTC

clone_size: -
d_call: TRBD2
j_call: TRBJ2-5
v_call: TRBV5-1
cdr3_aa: CASSFTTSGGETQYF
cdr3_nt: TGCGCCAGCAGCTTCACGACTAGCGGGGGGGAGACCCAGTACTTC

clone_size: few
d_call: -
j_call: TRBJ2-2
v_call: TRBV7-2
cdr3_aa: CASTLTRDSPPGELFF
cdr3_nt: TGTGCCAGCACCTTAACTCGGGACTCCCCCCCCGGGGAGCTGTTTTTT

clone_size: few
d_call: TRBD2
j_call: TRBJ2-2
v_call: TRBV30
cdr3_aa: CAVPGLAGNTGELFF
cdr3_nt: TGTGCAGTGCCGGGACTAGCGGGAAACACCGGGGAGCTGTTTTTT

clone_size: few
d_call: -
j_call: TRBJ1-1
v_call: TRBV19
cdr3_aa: CASHPVRYKGEAFF
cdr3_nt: TGTGCCAGCCACCCCGTCCGTTACAAGGGGGAAGCTTTCTTT

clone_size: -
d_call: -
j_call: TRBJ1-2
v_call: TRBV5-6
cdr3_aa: CASSLGNEQYGYTF
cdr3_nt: TGTGCCAGCAGCTTGGGGAACGAACAGTATGGCTACACCTTC

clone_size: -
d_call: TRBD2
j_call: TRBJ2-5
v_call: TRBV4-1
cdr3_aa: CASSQLGLASETQYF
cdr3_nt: TGCGCCAGCAGCCAGTTGGGACTAGCGAGCGAGACCCAGTACTTC

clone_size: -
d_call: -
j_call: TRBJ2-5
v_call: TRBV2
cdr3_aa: CASSEWAGETQYF
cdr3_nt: TGTGCCAGCAGCGAGTGGGCTGGAGAGACCCAGTACTTC

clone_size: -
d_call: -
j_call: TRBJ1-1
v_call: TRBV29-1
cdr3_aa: CSVEDRSTFEAFF
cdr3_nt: TGCAGCGTTGAAGATCGAAGCACTTTTGAAGCTTTCTTT

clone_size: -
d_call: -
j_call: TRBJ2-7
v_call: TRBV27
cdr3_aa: CASSYGQTTAQYF
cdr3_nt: TGTGCCAGTTCTTATGGGCAGACGACCGCGCAGTACTTC

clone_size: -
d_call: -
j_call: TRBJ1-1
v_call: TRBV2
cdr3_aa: CASSVGGGAFF
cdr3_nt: TGTGCCAGCAGTGTGGGGGGAGGGGCTTTCTTT

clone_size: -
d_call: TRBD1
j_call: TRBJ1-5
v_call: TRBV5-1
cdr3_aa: CASSLGQGVQPQHF
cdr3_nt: TGCGCCAGCAGCTTGGGACAGGGGGTTCAGCCCCAGCATTTT

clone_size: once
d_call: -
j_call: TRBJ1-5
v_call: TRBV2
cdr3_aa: CASSLGQSSNQPQHF
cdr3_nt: TGTGCCAGCAGTTTGGGGCAGAGTAGCAATCAGCCCCAGCATTTT

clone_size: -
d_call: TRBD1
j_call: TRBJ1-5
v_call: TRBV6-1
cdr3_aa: CASSEMAGGQPQHF
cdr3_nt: TGTGCCAGCAGTGAGATGGCAGGGGGACAGCCCCAGCATTTT

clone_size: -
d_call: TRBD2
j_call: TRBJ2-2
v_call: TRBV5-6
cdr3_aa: CASSYGLAGNTGELFF
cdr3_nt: TGTGCCAGCAGCTATGGACTAGCGGGGAACACCGGGGAGCTGTTTTTT

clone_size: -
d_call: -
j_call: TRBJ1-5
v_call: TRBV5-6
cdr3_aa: CASSLEGEYNQPQHF
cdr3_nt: TGTGCCAGCAGCTTGGAAGGGGAATACAATCAGCCCCAGCATTTT

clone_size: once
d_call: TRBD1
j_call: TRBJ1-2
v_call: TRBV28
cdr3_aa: CASRPTGDPTSDGYTF
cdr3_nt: TGTGCCAGCAGACCGACAGGGGACCCAACCTCGGATGGCTACACCTTC

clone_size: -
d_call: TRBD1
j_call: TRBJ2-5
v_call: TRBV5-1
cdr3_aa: CASSQGTGSLGETQYF
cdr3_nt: TGCGCCAGCAGCCAAGGGACAGGGAGTCTCGGTGAGACCCAGTACTTC

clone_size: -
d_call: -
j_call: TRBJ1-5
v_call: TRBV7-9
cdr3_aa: CASSQTLGQPQHF
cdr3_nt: TGTGCCAGCAGCCAGACACTCGGTCAGCCCCAGCATTTT

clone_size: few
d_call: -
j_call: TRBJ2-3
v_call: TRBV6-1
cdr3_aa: CASSEAGDTTDTQYF
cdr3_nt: TGTGCCAGCAGTGAAGCGGGGGACACCACAGATACGCAGTATTTT

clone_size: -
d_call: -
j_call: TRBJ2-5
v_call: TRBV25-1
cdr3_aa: CASSEYRETQYF
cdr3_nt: TGTGCCAGCAGTGAATATCGGGAGACCCAGTACTTC

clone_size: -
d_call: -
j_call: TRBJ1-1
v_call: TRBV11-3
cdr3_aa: CASSPWGGNTEAFF
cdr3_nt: TGTGCCAGCTCACCATGGGGGGGGAACACTGAAGCTTTCTTT

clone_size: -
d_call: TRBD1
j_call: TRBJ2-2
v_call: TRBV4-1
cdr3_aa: CASSQDVTPGGGELFF
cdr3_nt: TGCGCCAGCAGCCAAGATGTGACGCCAGGGGGCGGGGAGCTGTTTTTT

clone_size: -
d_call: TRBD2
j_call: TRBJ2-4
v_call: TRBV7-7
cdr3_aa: CASSLGNSGGLNIQYF
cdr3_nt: TGTGCCAGCAGCTTAGGCAATAGCGGGGGGCTAAACATTCAGTACTTC

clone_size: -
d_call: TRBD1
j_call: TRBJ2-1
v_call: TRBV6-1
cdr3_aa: CASSEPRGYNEQFF
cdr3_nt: TGTGCCAGCAGTGAACCCAGGGGGTACAATGAGCAGTTCTTC

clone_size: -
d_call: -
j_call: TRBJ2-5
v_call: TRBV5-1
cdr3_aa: CASRVFRGSSETQYF
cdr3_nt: TGCGCCAGCAGGGTATTTCGTGGGAGTTCTGAGACCCAGTACTTC

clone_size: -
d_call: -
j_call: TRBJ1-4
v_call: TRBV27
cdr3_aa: CASSSPAGRDVEKLFF
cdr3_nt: TGTGCCAGCAGTTCCCCCGCCGGGAGGGATGTAGAAAAACTGTTTTTT

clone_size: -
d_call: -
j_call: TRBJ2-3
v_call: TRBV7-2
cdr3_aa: CASSFGSQKYF
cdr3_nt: TGTGCCAGCAGCTTCGGGTCCCAGAAGTATTTT

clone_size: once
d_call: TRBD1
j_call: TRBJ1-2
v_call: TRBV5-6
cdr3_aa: CASSPPGTGVAGYTF
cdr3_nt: TGTGCCAGCAGCCCTCCCGGGACAGGGGTAGCTGGCTACACCTTC